This paragraph reports one T cell receptor beta chain. Its antigen is still unknown. The data are from a study of T-cell reconstitution after alpha-beta-depleted transplantation in children. The authors prepared the TCRbeta library with unique molecular identifiers. TCRdb re-called the PCR reads through MiXCR, storing one row per CDR3 protein. The data hold hundreds of thousands of distinct CDR3 sequences, with roughly 24% observed a single time. Findings of the study overall: Surviving thymic progenitors and recipient T cells were the source of high TCRbeta diversity at day 60 in some patients. After one year, T-cell counts and TCRbeta diversity mostly came from new T cells. Reported findings indicate that, about two months after transplant, alpha-beta T cells came from several hundred expanded clones, which were derived from non-depleted graft cells.

V dropped 1 base and J dropped 5; count of bases not matched to a gene: 8. The CDR3 is made up of 14 amino acids. Germline CDR1 DFQATT, CDR2 SNEGSKA (reference sequence). This rearrangement joins TRBV20-1 to TRBJ2-7; TRBD2 matches 7 bases. The source of this sequence is a boy in the first two years of life who had a stem cell transplant for acute myeloid leukemia, so the T cells may come from the graft donor. Sequencing was performed on PBMCs, mostly from graft donor cells, taken 360 days after TCRalphabeta/CD19-depleted stem cell transplant. The CDR3 protein is CSARVARGYDEQYF. CDR3 DNA: TGCAGTGCTAGAGTGGCGCGGGGGTATGACGAGCAGTACTTC.